This entry features one T cell receptor (beta chain) sequence. It has no known antigen specificity. No much larger clonotype is one base removed from it; base qualities were not supplied. The library was made by the immunoSEQ multiplex PCR assay. For the multiplex PCR, a mixture combining 60 forward primers for TCR Vbeta segments and 13 reverse primers for TCR Jbeta segments was used. Amplification of the CDR3 region of rearranged TCR beta genes was performed with a multiplex PCR assay on genomic DNA. The amplified TCR beta libraries were sequenced on the Illumina HiSeq System as 87-base-pair reads. The paper's processing steps were these. Across the 500 to 700 repertoires, a later analysis counted some 81 million unique TCR beta chains, 9.5 million to 12 million of which were shared by at least two donors. A nearest-neighbor algorithm error-corrected the raw reads and collapsed the reads into unique sequences, merging closely related sequences to remove PCR and sequencing errors. Alignment of CDR3 sequences to IMGT reference sequences was used to assign V, D and J gene segments. For a sequence to be retained, a match of at least six nucleotides to both a V gene segment and a J gene segment was required. Rearrangements were classified as productive when the CDR3 lacked stop codons and remained in frame with V and J, and all other rearrangements were classified as non-productive. CDR3 was defined by IMGT convention, running from the second conserved V-encoded cysteine to the conserved J-encoded phenylalanine. The earlier analysis of around 640 of the donors excluded sequences that lacked an unambiguous match to a single V gene segment. An earlier analysis of some 500 of the donors classified V segments as functional when productive rearrangements were above 56.7% and as segregating when the standard deviation between donors was above 5%. To diagnose cytomegalovirus status from the catalog of TCR beta chain sequences, a statistical classification framework was built. V and J gene assignment, in a later analysis, came from comparing TCR nucleotide sequences with IMGT/GENE-DB human TR gene sequences. A later analysis assigned CDR3 sequences and most-parsimonious VDJ recombination scenarios with the TCRdist pipeline. A later analysis defined each TCR beta chain by its CDR3 amino acid sequence plus V-gene family, and excluded reads lacking a unique V-gene family. As a way to deal with suspected cross-contamination and a sequencing artifact, a later analysis dropped roughly 620 nucleotide sequences that were highly shared and had low generation probability. In a later analysis, a clonal expansion index for each public chain was calculated from normalized within-repertoire ranks of inferred template counts. In a later analysis, generation probabilities were computed with a VDJ recombination model fitted to out-of-frame rearrangements, and the resulting probabilities were checked against IGoR. Hypergeometric tests were used in a later analysis to score TCR-TCR, TCR-HLA and TCR-CMV co-occurrence, with a repertoire-size bias correction applied to the TCR pairs. False discovery rates were estimated in a later analysis by permuting HLA or CMV assignments 20 times. In a later analysis, co-occurring TCRs were grouped with DBSCAN, and TCRdist sequence similarity was added when clustering was performed within HLA-allele-positive subsets. Co-occurrence clustering excluded repertoires with fewer than 30,000 or more than 120,000 public chains, plus five with anomalous nucleotide sharing. In TCRdb, the immuneACCESS table is reduced to in-frame sequences with V and J assigned. These tables do not hold every clone; where another copy was compared, an unresolved V gene accounts for under half, and the others remain unexplained. The DNA was the basis for D and trimming; V, J and clone size are from that table. The sample table holds about 150,000 clones, of which approximately 85% were seen once. Roughly 2.4% of the sample rests with the top ten.

The record originates from a study of cytomegalovirus exposure and HLA in healthy donors listed by TCRdb under 2017. Turning to the overall study: An earlier analysis of roughly 630 of the donors reported roughly 300 Gb of sequence data and 117 million unique TCR beta sequences from some 180 million T cells. Around 330 gigabases of sequencing data and about 92 million unique TCR sequences made up an early release that covered 500 to 650 HLA-typed donors. The genetic ancestry cluster associated with self-reported Caucasian donors included 81% of the roughly 380 genotyped donors. The study was designed to test whether signatures of past pathogen exposure could be identified by cataloging public T cell receptors. Using immunosequencing, the study profiled T cell repertoires from roughly 650 subjects and related those repertoires to cytomegalovirus serostatus. Along with the roughly 700-subject first cohort, a separate validation cohort of around 110 different subjects was used. To predict cytomegalovirus infection status, the study combined high-throughput TCR immunosequencing, statistical association of individual TCRs with disease status, and machine learning. A later analysis re-analyzed previously published TCR beta repertoires from 600 to 850 donors and added high-resolution HLA genotyping to study TCR occurrence patterns. Rather than using new phenotypic data, the later analysis identified candidate immune exposures from TCR beta sequences and from how often those sequences occurred across donors. An earlier analysis of some 500 of the donors used high-throughput TCR beta sequencing to judge whether each TCR beta V gene segment behaved as functional or pseudogenic. Alongside the repertoire data, information on donor age, sex, ethnicity and CMV serostatus was compiled. A later genetic analysis took genome-wide SNP genotypes for about three fifths of the roughly 700 donors and used that subset as a discovery cohort. All discovery cohort repertoires had been generated on a single sequencing platform. Both class I and class II loci were covered by HLA typing, at four-digit resolution. The number of typed donors differed by locus: about 620-640 for A, B, C, DRB1 and DQB1; approximately 520 for DQA1; over 600 for DPA1; and around 470 for DPB1. Several DR-DQ haplotypes were handled as single units for association and clustering, since linkage in the cohort was strong. Across around 400 genotyped donors of the cohort, an average of about 240,000 unique TCR beta nucleotide sequences per donor were sequenced, and roughly 20% of those sequences were non-productive.

Study-level results and caveats: According to a later genetic analysis, donors in an Asian-associated ancestry cluster had fewer N-insertions in productive TCRs than the approximately 670-donor mean. In a later analysis, TCR association rates were found to vary across HLA loci, with the most associated TCRs seen for DRB1 alleles and the fewest for HLA-C alleles. Correlated functional status among segregating V segments might be attributable to linkage disequilibrium, but an unknown experimental factor could not be ruled out. CMV serostatus was the only immune exposure information available for the cohort. The classifier was reported to diagnose cytomegalovirus status with high specificity and sensitivity in both the original and validation cohorts. Strong co-occurrence of HLA alleles, especially DR and DQ, made assigning TCR associations to individual alleles difficult. Most CMV-associated TCR beta chains appeared to be HLA-restricted in a later analysis, and the HLA associations seemed to be driven largely by CMV exposure. In an earlier analysis of a few hundred of the donors, most TCR beta V segments were observed in productive rearrangements about 90% or about 30% of the time, broadly matching IMGT annotations. The sequencing pipeline was judged likely to have produced a cluster of highly shared sequence variants as a technical artifact. In the study, approximately 150 TCR beta chains were listed as associated with cytomegalovirus. Presence/absence analyses assumed roughly uniform sequencing depth across donors, an assumption that may not hold. Because some donors lacked HLA typing at each locus, the association tests relied only on the typed subset. The authors suggested that the approach could potentially be extended to other disease states and immunological phenotypes. At a false discovery rate of 0.05, a later analysis linked some 18,000 TCR beta sequences to specific HLA alleles. Most TCR sequences were seen in very few donors, while some public TCRs were found in many individuals. A further reported finding was that TCR beta sequences accurately predicted the HLA-A and HLA-B alleles for most subjects in the first cohort. The cohort was sequenced for TCR beta chains only, and without alpha or paired-chain data the features that could be detected were limited. Because counts were too low, roughly 16 rarely observed V segments, including chromosome 9 orphons, were excluded from the earlier analysis of under 650 of the donors. V-gene and J-gene trimming of TCR beta chains was associated with a missense DCLRE1C variant in a later genetic analysis, and the association was replicated in an independent cohort. Because the 87-base-pair reads could not distinguish some IMGT-functional V segments, including TRBV6-2 and TRBV6-3, those segments were excluded. Compared with equally common non-associated chains, HLA-associated TCR beta chains in a later analysis were more clonally expanded and had lower generation probabilities. In vitro tests confirmed that a few of the cytomegalovirus-associated TCR beta chains recognize cytomegalovirus antigens. According to a later analysis, parvovirus B19, influenza, CMV and Epstein-Barr virus appeared linked to several top co-occurrence clusters.

The cohort consisted of approximately 690 healthy bone marrow donors. All cohort members were sampled while nominally healthy, although unrecorded immune exposures were likely present. The donor tested CMV seronegative, placing the donor among the approximately 400 seronegative members of the cohort. Each donor provided a peripheral blood sample, and peripheral blood mononuclear cells were used for TCR beta sequencing. The Qiagen DNeasy Blood Extraction Kit was used to extract genomic DNA from the blood cell samples. The germline ends are 10 bases apart after V is trimmed by 8 bases and J by 2 bases. CDR1 and CDR2 are read off the germline V gene (reference sequence) as GTSNPN and SVGIG. Its CDR3 holds 11 amino acids, cysteine through phenylalanine. CDR3 DNA is the only sequence kept; it has 33 bases, read in frame from the first base.

Recombination joined TRBV30 with TRBJ2-7, and TRBD1 may be the D gene, going by 5 matching bases. The sequencing input was PBMCs. The receptor comes from a woman between 18 and 30 years old in good health and CMV-seronegative. The encoded CDR3 is CALGAPYEQYF. The sequenced DNA is TGTGCCCTAGGGGCTCCCTACGAGCAGTACTTC.